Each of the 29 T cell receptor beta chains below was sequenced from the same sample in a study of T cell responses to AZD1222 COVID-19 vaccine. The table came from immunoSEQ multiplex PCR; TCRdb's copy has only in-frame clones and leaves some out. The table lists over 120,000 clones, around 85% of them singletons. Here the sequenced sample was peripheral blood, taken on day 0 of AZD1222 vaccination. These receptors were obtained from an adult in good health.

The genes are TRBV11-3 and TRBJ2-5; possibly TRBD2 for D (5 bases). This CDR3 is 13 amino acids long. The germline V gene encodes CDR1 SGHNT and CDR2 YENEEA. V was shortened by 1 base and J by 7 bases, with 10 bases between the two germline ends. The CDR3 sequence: CASSLVAGGTQYF. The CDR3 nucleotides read TGTGCCAGCAGCTTAGTGGCAGGAGGGACCCAGTACTTC.

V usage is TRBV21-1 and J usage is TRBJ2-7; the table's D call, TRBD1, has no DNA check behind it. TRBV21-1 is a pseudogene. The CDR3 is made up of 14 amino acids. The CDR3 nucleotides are TGTGCCAGCAGCAATCTGGACACCTCCTACGAGCAGTACTTC. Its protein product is CASSNLDTSYEQYF.

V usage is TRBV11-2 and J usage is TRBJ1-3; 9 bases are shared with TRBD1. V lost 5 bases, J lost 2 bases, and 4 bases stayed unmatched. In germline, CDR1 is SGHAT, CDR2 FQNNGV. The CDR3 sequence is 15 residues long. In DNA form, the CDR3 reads TGTGCCAGCAGCCCTCGACAGGGGGCTGGAAACACCATATATTTT. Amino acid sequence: CASSPRQGAGNTIYF.

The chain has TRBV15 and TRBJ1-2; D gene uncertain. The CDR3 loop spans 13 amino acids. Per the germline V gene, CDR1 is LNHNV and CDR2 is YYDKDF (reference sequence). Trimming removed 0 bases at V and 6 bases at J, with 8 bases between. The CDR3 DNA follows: TGTGCCACCAGCAGAGATGGTGTAGATGGCTACACCTTC. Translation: CATSRDGVDGYTF.

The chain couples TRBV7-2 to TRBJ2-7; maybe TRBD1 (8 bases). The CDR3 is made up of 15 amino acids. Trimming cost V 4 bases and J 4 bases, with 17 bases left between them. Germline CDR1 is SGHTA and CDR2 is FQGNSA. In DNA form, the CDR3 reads TGTGCCAGCAGCTCCCGTACAGGGGGGGAGTACGAGCAGTACTTC. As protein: CASSSRTGGEYEQYF.

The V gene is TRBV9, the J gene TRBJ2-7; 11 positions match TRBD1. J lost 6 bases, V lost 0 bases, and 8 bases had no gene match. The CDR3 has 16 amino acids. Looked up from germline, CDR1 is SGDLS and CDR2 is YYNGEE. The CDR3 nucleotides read TGTGCCAGCAGCGTAGTGGGGACAGGGGGTCTGAGCGAGCAGTACTTC. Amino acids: CASSVVGTGGLSEQYF.

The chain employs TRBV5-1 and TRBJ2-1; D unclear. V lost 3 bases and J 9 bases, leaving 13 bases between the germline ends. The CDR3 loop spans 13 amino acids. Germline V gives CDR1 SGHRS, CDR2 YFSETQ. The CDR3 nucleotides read TGCGCCAGCAGCTATGCTCAGTATTCTGAGCAGTTCTTC. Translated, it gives CASSYAQYSEQFF.

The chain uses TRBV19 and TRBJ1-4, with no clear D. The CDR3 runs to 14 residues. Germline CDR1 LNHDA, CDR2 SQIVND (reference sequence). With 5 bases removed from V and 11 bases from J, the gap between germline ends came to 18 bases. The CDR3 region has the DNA TGTGCCAGTAGTGATTCGGGCGCGATGGCGAAACTGTTTTTT. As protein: CASSDSGAMAKLFF.

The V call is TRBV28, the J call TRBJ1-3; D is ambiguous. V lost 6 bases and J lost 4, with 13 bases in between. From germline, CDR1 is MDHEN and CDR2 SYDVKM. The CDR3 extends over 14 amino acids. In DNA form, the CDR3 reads TGTGCCAGCAGCCCACCAGTTTACGGAAACACCATATATTTT. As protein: CASSPPVYGNTIYF.

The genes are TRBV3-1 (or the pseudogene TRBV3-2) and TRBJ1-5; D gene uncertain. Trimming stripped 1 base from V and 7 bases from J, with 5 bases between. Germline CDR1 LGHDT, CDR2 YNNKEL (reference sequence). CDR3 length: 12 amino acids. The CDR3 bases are TGTGCCAGCAGCCAAGGTCGACAGCCCCAGCATTTT. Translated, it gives CASSQGRQPQHF.

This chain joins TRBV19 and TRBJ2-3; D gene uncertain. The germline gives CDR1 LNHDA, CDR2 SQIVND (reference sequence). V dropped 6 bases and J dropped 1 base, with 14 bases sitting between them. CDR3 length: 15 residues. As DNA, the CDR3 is TGTGCCAGTAGCTCCCTGGGTGCTGGCACAGATACGCAGTATTTT. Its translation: CASSSLGAGTDTQYF.

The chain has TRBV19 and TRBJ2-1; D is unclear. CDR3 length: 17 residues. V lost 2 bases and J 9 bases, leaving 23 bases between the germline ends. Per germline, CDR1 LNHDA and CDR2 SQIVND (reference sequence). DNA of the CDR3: TGTGCCAGTAGTATATTCTCGACCGGACCTGGATTAGGTGAGCAGTTCTTC. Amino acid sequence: CASSIFSTGPGLGEQFF.

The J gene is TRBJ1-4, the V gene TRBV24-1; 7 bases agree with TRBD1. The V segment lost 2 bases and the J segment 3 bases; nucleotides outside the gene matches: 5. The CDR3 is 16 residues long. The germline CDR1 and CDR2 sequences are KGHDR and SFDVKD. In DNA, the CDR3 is TGTGCCACCAGTGATTCCGCAGGGGGATCTAATGAAAAACTGTTTTTT. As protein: CATSDSAGGSNEKLFF.

The CDR3 nucleotides are TGCGCCAGCAAGTGGGAGGAAGGGCGGCTGAACACTGAAGCTTTCTTT. This gives the protein CASKWEEGRLNTEAFF. This chain uses TRBV5-1 with TRBJ1-1; D is undetermined. The germline V gene encodes CDR1 SGHRS and CDR2 YFSETQ. Trimming shortened V by 6 bases and J by 0 bases, and 18 bases separated the two germline ends. The CDR3 length is 16 residues.

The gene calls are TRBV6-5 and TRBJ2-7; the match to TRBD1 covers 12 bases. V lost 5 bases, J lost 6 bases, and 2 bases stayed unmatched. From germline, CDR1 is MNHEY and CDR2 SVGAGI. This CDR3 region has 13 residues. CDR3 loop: CASSPGQGAEQYF. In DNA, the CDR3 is TGTGCCAGCAGTCCGGGACAGGGGGCCGAGCAGTACTTC.

The CDR3: CASSFTSGRAQDTQYF. For the CDR3, the DNA is TGTGCCAGCAGTTTTACTAGCGGGAGGGCCCAAGATACGCAGTATTTT. The chain joins TRBV6-5 to TRBJ2-3; 13 nucleotides line up with TRBD2. This CDR3 is built from 16 residues. The germline V gene has CDR1 MNHEY and CDR2 SVGAGI. The V gene end was trimmed by 4 bases and the J gene end by 5 bases; junction bases not matched to a gene: 6.

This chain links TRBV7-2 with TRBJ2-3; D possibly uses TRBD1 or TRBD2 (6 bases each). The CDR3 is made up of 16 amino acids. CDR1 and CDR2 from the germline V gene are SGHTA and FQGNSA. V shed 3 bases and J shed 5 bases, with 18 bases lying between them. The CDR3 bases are TGTGCCAGCAGCTTGTCCTGGGGGGCTGTTAGAGATACGCAGTATTTT. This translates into CASSLSWGAVRDTQYF.

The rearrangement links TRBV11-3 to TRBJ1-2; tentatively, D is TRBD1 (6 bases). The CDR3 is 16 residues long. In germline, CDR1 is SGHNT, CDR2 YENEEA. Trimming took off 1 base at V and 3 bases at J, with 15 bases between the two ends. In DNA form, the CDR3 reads TGTGCCAGCAGCTTAGGAGGACCGGGACACGACTATGGCTACACCTTC. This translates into CASSLGGPGHDYGYTF.

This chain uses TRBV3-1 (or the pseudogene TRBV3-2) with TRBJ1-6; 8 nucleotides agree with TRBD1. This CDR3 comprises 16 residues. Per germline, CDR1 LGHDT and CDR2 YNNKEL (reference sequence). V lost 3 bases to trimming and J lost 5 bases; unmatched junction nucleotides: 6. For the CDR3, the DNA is TGTGCCAGCAGCCACACCGGGACAGGCGATAATTCACCCCTCCACTTT. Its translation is CASSHTGTGDNSPLHF.

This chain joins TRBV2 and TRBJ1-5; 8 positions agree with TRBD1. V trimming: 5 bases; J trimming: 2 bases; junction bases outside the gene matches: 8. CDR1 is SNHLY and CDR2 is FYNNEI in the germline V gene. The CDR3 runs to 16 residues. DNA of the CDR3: TGTGCCAGCAGTTCCGACAGGGGAAACGGCAATCAGCCCCAGCATTTT. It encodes CASSSDRGNGNQPQHF.

CDR3 sequence reads: CASSLGANEQYF. In DNA form, the CDR3 reads TGCGCCAGCAGCCTTGGCGCCAACGAGCAGTACTTC. The chain joins TRBV5-1 to TRBJ2-7; D is uncertain. Germline CDR1 reads SGHRS; CDR2 reads YFSETQ. This CDR3 is 12 amino acids long. V lost 4 bases and J lost 5, with 10 bases in between.

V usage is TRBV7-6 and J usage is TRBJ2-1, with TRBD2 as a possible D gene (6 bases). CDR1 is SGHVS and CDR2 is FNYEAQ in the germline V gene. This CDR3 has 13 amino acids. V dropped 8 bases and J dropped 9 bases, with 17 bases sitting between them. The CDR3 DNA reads TGTGCCAGCTCTACTAATATCGGGAGTGAGCAGTTCTTC. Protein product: CASSTNIGSEQFF. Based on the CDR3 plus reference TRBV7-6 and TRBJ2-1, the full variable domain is GAGVSQSPRYKVTKRGQDVALRCDPISGHVSLYWYRQALGQGPEFLTYFNYEAQQDKSGLPNDRFSAERPEGSISTLTIQRTEQRDSAMYRCASSTNIGSEQFFGPGTRLTVL.

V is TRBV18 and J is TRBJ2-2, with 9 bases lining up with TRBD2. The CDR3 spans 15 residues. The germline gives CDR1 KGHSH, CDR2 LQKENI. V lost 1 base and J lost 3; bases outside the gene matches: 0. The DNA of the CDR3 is TGTGCCAGCTCACCACAGCGGGGGGACACCGGGGAGCTGTTTTTT. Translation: CASSPQRGDTGELFF.

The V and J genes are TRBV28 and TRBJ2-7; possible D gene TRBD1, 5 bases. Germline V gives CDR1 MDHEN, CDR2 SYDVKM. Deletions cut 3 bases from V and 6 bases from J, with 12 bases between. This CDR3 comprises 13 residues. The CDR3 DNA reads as TGTGCCAGCAGTTTTCAAGGGGCTCGCGAGCAGTACTTC. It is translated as CASSFQGAREQYF.

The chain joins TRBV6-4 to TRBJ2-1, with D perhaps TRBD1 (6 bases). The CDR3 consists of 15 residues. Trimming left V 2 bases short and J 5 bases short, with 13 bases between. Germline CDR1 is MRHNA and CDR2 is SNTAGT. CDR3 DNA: TGTGCCAGCAGTGACGAGGCAGGGGCCCACAATGAGCAGTTCTTC. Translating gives CASSDEAGAHNEQFF.

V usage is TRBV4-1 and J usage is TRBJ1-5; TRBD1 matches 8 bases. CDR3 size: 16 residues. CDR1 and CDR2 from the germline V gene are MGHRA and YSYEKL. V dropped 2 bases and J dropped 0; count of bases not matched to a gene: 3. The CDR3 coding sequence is TGCGCCAGCAGCCAACCAGACAGGGGTAGCAATCAGCCCCAGCATTTT. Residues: CASSQPDRGSNQPQHF.

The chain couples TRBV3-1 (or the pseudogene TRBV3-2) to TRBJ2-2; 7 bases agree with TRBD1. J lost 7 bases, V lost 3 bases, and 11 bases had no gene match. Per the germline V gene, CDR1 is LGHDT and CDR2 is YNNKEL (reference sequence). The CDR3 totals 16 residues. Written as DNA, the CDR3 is TGTGCCAGCAGCCAGTCACCGGGACAGACGGGCGGGGAGCTGTTTTTT. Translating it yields CASSQSPGQTGGELFF.

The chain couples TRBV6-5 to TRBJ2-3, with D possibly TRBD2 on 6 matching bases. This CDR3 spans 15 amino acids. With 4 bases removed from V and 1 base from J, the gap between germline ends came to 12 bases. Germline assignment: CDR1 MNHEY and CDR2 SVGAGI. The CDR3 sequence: CASSSPGLGTDTQYF. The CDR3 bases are TGTGCCAGCAGTTCACCGGGACTTGGCACAGATACGCAGTATTTT.

The CDR3 region is CASSSSGSPYNEQFF. CDR3 nucleotide sequence: TGCGCCAGCAGCTCTAGCGGGTCTCCCTACAATGAGCAGTTCTTC. This chain links TRBV5-1 with TRBJ2-1, with 8 bases lining up with TRBD2. Germline V CDR1 and CDR2: SGHRS, YFSETQ. The CDR3 spans 15 residues. The trim removed 3 bases at V and 2 bases at J, leaving 4 bases unmatched.